This TCR beta chain appears in the sequencing data of a study of shared T cell receptors in the human thymus (dated by TCRdb to the early 2020s). For the wider study: The study examined how self-reactive, shared T-cell receptor alpha chains are generated in the human thymus.

Its CDR3 holds 13 amino acids, cysteine through phenylalanine. CDR3 DNA is the only sequence kept; it has 39 bases, read in frame from the first base. As encoded in the germline V gene, CDR1 is SGHRS while CDR2 is YFSETQ. V is shortened by 0 bases, J by 3 bases, and the region joining them spans 7 bases. Comments on this clone: Its antigen is not yet known. There are no base qualities to consult, and no much larger clone falls within one base.

Library prep was done by the immunoSEQ multiplex PCR assay. Not all clones reach the TCRdb copy of this immuneACCESS table, which keeps in-frame sequences only. Checked studies attribute under half of the gap to unresolved V genes and leave the rest unexplained. The sample profile shows some 760,000 clones; over 75% of them were found once. The leading ten clones occupy roughly 0.01% of the sample. These data were also filed under a second study, of human thymus T cells. The second study also describes: The donors were immunologically healthy infants in Finland who had open corrective cardiac surgery for congenital heart defects. Thymus tissue was collected as surgical resects that were removed during corrective cardiac surgery. Usage of V and J gene segments appeared to be biased in both the thymic and the peripheral blood repertoires. Highly overlapping thymic TCR repertoires among unrelated individuals were reported in the related research. The study characterized TCR alpha and beta repertoires from roughly eight infant thymus samples and a few related peripheral blood samples. Donor ages ranging from about 6 to 244 days were recorded, and over 5 male and a couple of female infants were included in the cohort. After being mechanically released from the tissue, thymocytes were kept at -70 degrees C in pellets of about 8.5-30 million cells. Genomic DNA was extracted from frozen cell pellets with a QIAsymphony instrument. Using the immunoSEQ multiplex PCR assay, the TCRB and TCRAD loci were amplified from a standardized quantity of quality-controlled genomic DNA. The amplicons covered the V(D)J region and were long enough to include the CDR3 and to identify the V and J genes. Through the commercial immunoSEQ service, the amplicons were sequenced on an Illumina platform. Primer bias and sequencing errors were corrected as previously described, and TCRAD and TCRB were defined on the basis of the IMGT database. immunoSEQ Analyzer 3.0 and VDJTools were used for repertoire analysis, which covered basic statistics, V/J segment usage, diversity estimates, rarefaction and pairwise overlap. To estimate diversity, the Chao1, ChaoE, Efron-Thisted, Shannon and inverse Simpson indices were applied, and diversity was also estimated on datasets down-sampled to the smallest sample. For repertoire overlap, CDR3 nucleotide sequence, V gene and J gene had to match strictly, and clustering was done by Jaccard-based multidimensional scaling. Thymus samples yielded on average approximately 840,000 unique TCRB clonotypes, compared with roughly 80,000 from blood samples.

Sequences were obtained from thymocytes. The V gene is TRBV5-1 and the J gene is TRBJ2-7; no D gene can be assigned with confidence. This receptor was identified in a girl less than two years old with a congenital heart defect. Donor details come from another sample of the same person, matched by shared clones. The base sequence is TGCGCCAGCAGCTTGGGACACCTCTACGAGCAGTACTTC. It translates to CASSLGHLYEQYF.